A single sample is the source of the 11 T cell receptor beta chains below, sequenced in a study of T cells after posttransplantation cyclophosphamide. Cyclophosphamide on days +3 and +4 followed busulfan-fludarabine conditioning and a marrow graft. Sequencing was performed with immunoSEQ multiplex PCR; in TCRdb, only in-frame clones are kept and a portion is missing. The sample consists of fewer than 20,000 clones, 70% to 80% of them appearing once. The sequenced sample was PBMCs, obtained after an allogeneic stem cell transplant with post-transplant cyclophosphamide. The receptors originated from a male patient aged 30 to 39 who received an allogeneic stem cell transplant from a related donor, was CMV-positive, and had acute GVHD only. Some T cells may originate from the graft donor.

The chain combines TRBV29-1 with TRBJ2-7; D is possibly TRBD1 (6 bases). V shed 5 bases and J shed 4 bases, with 15 bases lying between them. CDR3 size: 13 residues. Germline lookup yields CDR1 SQVTM and CDR2 ANQGSEA. The CDR3 bases are TGCAGCGTTCCTACAGGGACGCCTTACGAGCAGTACTTC. It is translated as CSVPTGTPYEQYF.

This clone showed up just a few times. CDR3 in amino acids: CASSLCRAGGNTQETQYF. The CDR3 DNA reads as TGTGCCAGCAGTTTGTGCAGAGCCGGGGGAAATACACAAGAGACCCAGTACTTC. The rearrangement joins TRBV28 to TRBJ2-5, with D possibly TRBD2 on 6 matching bases. The germline gives CDR1 MDHEN, CDR2 SYDVKM. The V end was cut by 3 bases, the J end by 2 bases, with 22 bases between. The CDR3 length is 18 residues.

V is TRBV6-6 and J is TRBJ2-7; maybe TRBD2 (6 bases). The CDR3 runs 14 residues. V dropped 0 bases and J dropped 2 bases, with 8 bases sitting between them. CDR1 is MNHNY and CDR2 is SVGAGI in the germline V gene (reference sequence). The chain's CDR3 is CASSYSEGAYEQYF. The DNA for the CDR3 is TGTGCCAGCAGTTACTCGGAGGGAGCCTACGAGCAGTACTTC.

The rearrangement joins TRBV7-6 to TRBJ1-4; D is unresolved. Germline lookup yields CDR1 SGHVS and CDR2 FNYEAQ. Trimming cost V 2 bases and J 6 bases, with 10 bases left between them. The CDR3 has 14 residues. The CDR3, as DNA: TGTGCCAGCAGCTTACTGGCAAGTCATGAAAAACTGTTTTTT. Translated, it gives CASSLLASHEKLFF.

This chain joins TRBV4-2 and TRBJ2-5; TRBD2 matches 11 bases. This CDR3 has 20 residues. CDR1 and CDR2 from the germline V gene are LGHNA and YNFKEQ. After removal of 0 bases from V and 2 bases from J, the junction contained 14 bases not matched to a gene. The CDR3 sequence is CASSQDKSGELAGGQETQYF. The CDR3 coding sequence is TGTGCCAGCAGCCAAGATAAGAGCGGGGAGCTAGCGGGGGGTCAAGAGACCCAGTACTTC.

This rearrangement joins TRBV5-6 to TRBJ2-7; D possibly corresponds to TRBD1 (5 bases). V was cut by 1 base and J by 3 bases, with 14 bases left in between. Germline-derived CDR1 and CDR2 are SGHDT and YYEEEE. The CDR3 has 15 amino acids. CDR3 region: CASSLTARTGYEQYF. The CDR3, as DNA: TGTGCCAGCAGCTTGACAGCGAGAACAGGCTACGAGCAGTACTTC.

This clone was counted only a few times. The rearrangement links TRBV6-1 to TRBJ1-3; no reliable D call. With 6 bases removed from V and 1 base from J, the gap between germline ends came to 4 bases. The CDR3 runs 12 residues. Germline CDR1 reads MNHNS; CDR2 reads SASEGT. The CDR3 protein is CASSLSGNTIYF. The CDR3, as DNA: TGTGCCAGCAGCCTATCTGGAAACACCATATATTTT.

The chain has TRBV5-1 and TRBJ2-4; 10 bases map to TRBD1. There are 15 residues in the CDR3. Germline-derived CDR1 and CDR2 are SGHRS and YFSETQ. Trimming took 4 bases from V and 9 from J; bases not matched to a gene: 10. The CDR3 here is CASSPDRGNLGIQYF. CDR3 coding DNA: TGCGCCAGCAGCCCGGACAGGGGGAACTTGGGCATTCAGTACTTC. Combining the CDR3 with reference TRBV5-1 and TRBJ2-4 gives the whole variable domain KAGVTQTPRYLIKTRGQQVTLSCSPISGHRSVSWYQQTPGQGLQFLFEYFSETQRNKGNFPGRFSGRQFSNSRSEMNVSTLELGDSALYLCASSPDRGNLGIQYFGAGTRLSVL.

This clone was recorded only once. V usage is TRBV7-2 and J usage is TRBJ2-3, with 9 bases matching TRBD2. From germline, CDR1 is SGHTA and CDR2 FQGNSA. The CDR3 runs to 15 residues. J lost 8 bases, V lost 2 bases, and 8 bases had no gene match. CDR3 nucleotide sequence: TGTGCCAGCAGCTTACGGCGGGGGGGGGCGGCTACGCAGTATTTT. This sequence encodes CASSLRRGGAATQYF. The full variable domain, in which reference TRBV7-2 and TRBJ2-3 provide the parts outside the CDR3, is GAGVSQSPSNKVTEKGKDVELRCDPISGHTALYWYRQSLGQGLEFLIYFQGNSAPDKSGLPSDRFSAERTGGSVSTLTIQRTQQEDSAVYLCASSLRRGGAATQYFGPGTRLTVL.

The chain couples TRBV7-2 to TRBJ1-2, with TRBD1 matching 9 bases. Trimming at V came to 5 bases and at J to 5 bases, leaving 9 bases not matched to a gene. This CDR3 contains 15 residues. Germline V lookup: CDR1 SGHTA, CDR2 FQGNSA. The CDR3 region has the DNA TGTGCCAGCAGCCAGTCGGGGACAGGGTTGTATGGCTACACCTTC. Amino acids: CASSQSGTGLYGYTF.

V usage is TRBV5-6 and J usage is TRBJ1-3; the D gene is possibly TRBD1 (5 bases). The V gene lost 0 bases and the J gene lost 0 bases, with 13 bases spanning the gap. Germline V gene data show CDR1 as SGHDT and CDR2 as YYEEEE. The CDR3 has 17 amino acids. CDR3 bases: TGTGCCAGCAGCTTGGAGCTCGGCAGGGCCTCTGGAAACACCATATATTTT. It yields the protein CASSLELGRASGNTIYF.